This T cell receptor (beta chain) emerged from a study of T cells in Graves' hyperthyroidism and ophthalmopathy. Trimming removed 7 bases from V and 1 base from J, with 8 bases in between. Germline CDR1 and CDR2: MDHEN and SYDVKM. This CDR3 comprises 12 residues. The study included ophthalmopathy patients with Clinical Activity Score at least 3, NOSPECS grade at least 4 and duration under 3 months. Regions amplified from RNA transcripts were the TCR beta CDR3 regions. The TCR CDR3 was amplified in a first-round RT-PCR using the HTBI primer set. Using its own MiXCR run on the multiplex PCR reads, TCRdb lists one record per CDR3 protein. This table holds about 350,000 distinct CDR3 sequences, 15% to 20% found once. Ten or more counts support this clonotype.

This TCR was sampled from a woman aged 40-49 years with Graves' ophthalmopathy. Specimen: blood. The V gene is TRBV28, the J gene TRBJ2-7; no reliable D call. The CDR3 reads CASIGNSYEQYF. CDR3 DNA: TGTGCCAGCATCGGCAATTCCTACGAGCAGTACTTC.